These 11 T cell receptor beta chains share one sample of origin, sequenced in a study of brain T cells in children with intractable seizures. Only in-frame clones appear in the TCRdb table, and some are missing; sequencing was by immunoSEQ multiplex PCR. Of roughly 80,000 clones listed, about 93% are singletons. The sample here was peripheral blood, taken at surgery. These receptors originate from a girl aged 2-10 years with Rasmussen encephalitis and intractable seizures.

V is TRBV3-1 (or the pseudogene TRBV3-2) and J is TRBJ2-5; 8 bases line up with TRBD2. V lost 1 base to trimming and J lost 5 bases; unmatched junction nucleotides: 3. This CDR3 is 14 amino acids long. Per the germline V gene, CDR1 is LGHDT and CDR2 is YNNKEL (reference sequence). The CDR3 loop reads CASSQGRGAETQYF. The CDR3 DNA is TGTGCCAGCAGCCAAGGGCGGGGGGCGGAGACCCAGTACTTC.

This clone occurred once. The genes are TRBV5-1 and TRBJ1-1, with 9 bases that match TRBD1. The J segment lost 0 bases and the V segment lost 1 base, leaving 10 bases of the junction unmatched. The CDR3 consists of 18 residues. The germline V gene has CDR1 SGHRS and CDR2 YFSETQ. This CDR3 is CASSLRTGALLMNTEAFF. The CDR3 nucleotides are TGCGCCAGCAGCTTGAGGACAGGGGCCCTCCTTATGAACACTGAAGCTTTCTTT.

The table lists this clone with a few counts. The V and J genes are TRBV2 and TRBJ1-1; D not certain. Trimming removed 6 bases at V and 4 bases at J, with 9 bases between. Germline V gene sequence: CDR1 SNHLY, CDR2 FYNNEI. CDR3 length: 12 amino acids. The DNA of the CDR3 is TGTGCCAGCAGCGAGCAGCTCACTGAAGCTTTCTTT. Protein: CASSEQLTEAFF.

The rearrangement links TRBV10-1 to TRBJ2-1; no clear D gene. Germline values: CDR1 WNHNN, CDR2 SYGVQD (reference sequence). V shed 4 bases and J shed 7 bases, with 14 bases lying between them. This CDR3 region has 14 residues. This CDR3 reads CASSALGRWNEQFF. The DNA of the CDR3 is TGCGCCAGCAGTGCATTAGGCCGCTGGAATGAGCAGTTCTTC.

The chain is built from TRBV6-5 and TRBJ1-2; no clear D. Trimming pared 1 base from V and 7 bases from J, leaving 7 bases between. The CDR3 consists of 12 residues. Germline-derived CDR1 and CDR2 are MNHEY and SVGAGI. The CDR3 spells CASSYLGSGYTF. For the CDR3, the DNA is TGTGCCAGCAGTTACTTAGGGTCTGGCTACACCTTC.

The chain recombines TRBV6-5 with TRBJ2-5, with TRBD2 matching 11 bases. CDR1 MNHEY and CDR2 SVGAGI come from the germline V gene. The CDR3 runs 15 residues. J gave up 5 bases and V 3 bases, and 5 bases lay outside the gene matches. The CDR3 coding sequence is TGTGCCAGCAGTTATCTAGCGGGAGGTTTGGAGACCCAGTACTTC. It yields the protein CASSYLAGGLETQYF.

The chain uses TRBV11-3 and TRBJ1-2, with D maybe TRBD1 (5 bases). Trimming pared 5 bases from V and 8 bases from J, leaving 15 bases between. CDR1 SGHNT and CDR2 YENEEA come from the germline V gene. CDR3 length equals 13 residues. CDR3 coding DNA: TGTGCCAGCAGCCCACTGGCAGGGAAAGGCTACACCTTC. Translation gives CASSPLAGKGYTF.

The rearrangement joins TRBV11-3 to TRBJ2-1; 10 bases line up with TRBD2. Per the germline V gene, CDR1 is SGHNT and CDR2 is YENEEA. Trimming removed 6 bases from V and 7 bases from J; junction bases left unmatched: 9. This CDR3 contains 15 residues. Written as DNA, the CDR3 is TGTGCCAGCAGTCACAGGACTAGCGGTTTGAATGAGCAGTTCTTC. Translation: CASSHRTSGLNEQFF.

The chain links TRBV27 to TRBJ1-1, with a possible D match to TRBD1 (6 bases). This CDR3 comprises 14 residues. Trimming cost V 5 bases and J 2 bases, with 12 bases left between them. CDR1 is MNHEY, CDR2 SMNVEV, per germline (reference sequence). The CDR3 loop is CASSITGLNTEAFF. CDR3 nucleotides: TGTGCCAGCAGTATAACAGGGCTTAACACTGAAGCTTTCTTT.

CDR3 in amino acids: CSVGEGATNEKLFF. The CDR3 DNA is TGCAGCGTGGGTGAGGGGGCGACTAATGAAAAACTGTTTTTT. The rearrangement joins TRBV29-1 to TRBJ1-4, with TRBD1 identical over 7 bases. The CDR3 is made up of 14 amino acids. Germline-derived CDR1 and CDR2 are SQVTM and ANQGSEA. Trimming removed 6 bases from V and 2 bases from J; junction bases left unmatched: 6.

The chain has TRBV9 and TRBJ2-5, with 9 positions matching TRBD2. CDR3 size: 17 residues. The germline V gene has CDR1 SGDLS and CDR2 YYNGEE. The V gene end was trimmed by 3 bases and the J gene end by 5 bases; junction bases not matched to a gene: 14. The CDR3 DNA reads TGTGCCAGCAGCGCCCCCTTTAGCGGGAGCAATTGGGAGACCCAGTACTTC. Protein: CASSAPFSGSNWETQYF.